This T cell receptor (beta chain) was captured in a study of T cell repertoires in cytomegalovirus infection. Study-wide background: Well-studied HLA-B-restricted epitopes and recently identified HLA-C-restricted epitopes of CMV were both used in the study. Based on public TCR beta signatures, there were indications of CMV infection and of a matching HLA type.

Germline CDR1 MNHEY, CDR2 SMNVEV (reference sequence). CDR3 length equals 19 residues. V shed 0 bases, J shed 0 bases, and the junction held 11 bases outside the gene matches. TCRdb independently ran MiXCR on the reads; one entry per CDR3 protein. The data hold 360,000 or so distinct CDR3 sequences, with nearly 35% observed a single time. This clonotype was counted a few times. The antigen is unknown. This TCR derives from a human donor in good health (CMV status not recorded). Some clones in this sample may be carry-over from other donors' samples. Sequenced here: cultured PBMCs, sampled from culture after CMV antigen stimulation. This chain joins TRBV27 and TRBJ2-3; 8 bases are a match to TRBD1. The CDR3 coding sequence is TGTGCCAGCAGTTTATCCATACAGGGGGGAGGTTCTAGCACAGATACGCAGTATTTT. It encodes CASSLSIQGGGSSTDTQYF.